The rows below give T cell receptor beta chains drawn from one sample of a study of technical replicates of blood from several donors. Profiled with immunoSEQ multiplex PCR; TCRdb holds only in-frame clones, not every one. The table includes around 9,000 clones, 91% detected once. Sample: PBMCs. The receptors originated from a human donor in good health. CDR3s include the opening cysteine and the closing phenylalanine or tryptophan. Fields, in order: V gene, clone size, D gene, J gene, CDR3 protein, CDR3 DNA. A D gene is named only where the DNA matches it firmly. Rows give clone size only sometimes, using once, few, many, or a class for an expanded clone.

TRBV6-5	NA	NA	TRBJ2-1	CASRRTGNSYNEQFF	TGTGCCAGCAGACGTACAGGGAATTCCTACAATGAGCAGTTCTTC
TRBV30	NA	TRBD1	TRBJ1-2	CAWSVISRGQGYTF	TGTGCCTGGAGTGTAATTTCCAGGGGGCAAGGCTACACCTTC
TRBV5-4	NA	NA	TRBJ2-1	CASSEGRGEFNEQFF	TGTGCCAGCAGCGAAGGCAGGGGGGAGTTTAATGAGCAGTTCTTC
TRBV29-1	NA	NA	TRBJ2-2	CSIGGNRLFF	TGCAGCATTGGAGGGAATAGGCTGTTTTTT
TRBV2	NA	TRBD2	TRBJ2-2	CASSMRLAGGGELFF	TGTGCCAGCAGCATGAGACTAGCGGGTGGGGGGGAGCTGTTTTTT
TRBV11-3	NA	TRBD2	TRBJ2-1	CASSLGGRGKSDYNEQFF	TGTGCCAGCAGCTTAGGGGGGAGGGGAAAATCCGACTACAATGAGCAGTTCTTC
TRBV18	NA	TRBD1	TRBJ1-1	CASSLTVGTGKLGTEAFF	TGTGCCAGCTCACTCACGGTCGGGACAGGGAAGTTGGGCACTGAAGCTTTCTTT
TRBV30	once	TRBD1	TRBJ2-1	CAWSRQGARSWSSGNEQFF	TGTGCCTGGAGCCGACAGGGCGCCCGATCATGGTCGTCTGGGAATGAGCAGTTCTTC
TRBV6-5	NA	NA	TRBJ2-1	CASSYSWHLNYNEQFF	TGTGCCAGCAGTTACTCCTGGCACCTTAACTACAATGAGCAGTTCTTC
TRBV2	once	NA	TRBJ1-3	CASTRDISGNTIYF	TGTGCCAGTACCCGGGACATCTCTGGAAACACCATATATTTT
TRBV5-6	NA	TRBD1	TRBJ2-7	CASSRAGTGGRHEQYF	TGTGCCAGCAGCCGAGCCGGGACAGGGGGTCGCCACGAGCAGTACTTC
TRBV29-1	NA	NA	TRBJ2-3	CSVEPTSLRTDTQYF	TGCAGCGTTGAACCCACCTCACTCCGCACAGATACGCAGTATTTT
TRBV5-1	NA	TRBD2	TRBJ2-2	CASRRGGGTGELFF	TGCGCCAGCAGGCGGGGGGGAGGCACCGGGGAGCTGTTTTTT
TRBV30	NA	TRBD1	TRBJ1-3	CAWGKGQGPGNTIYF	TGTGCCTGGGGAAAGGGACAGGGTCCTGGAAACACCATATATTTT
TRBV27	NA	TRBD1	TRBJ1-5	CASRRTGASDQPQHF	TGTGCCAGCAGACGGACAGGTGCGTCGGATCAGCCCCAGCATTTT
TRBV7-3	NA	TRBD2	TRBJ2-3	CASSRRAGGPGDTQYF	TGTGCCAGCAGCCGAAGGGCGGGAGGGCCTGGGGATACGCAGTATTTT
TRBV19	NA	NA	TRBJ1-2	CASSGVGTDYGYTF	TGTGCCAGTTCGGGGGTAGGAACAGACTATGGCTACACCTTC
TRBV5-1	NA	NA	TRBJ1-1	CASSQGPGGTEAFF	TGCGCCAGCAGCCAGGGACCGGGGGGCACTGAAGCTTTCTTT
TRBV9	NA	NA	TRBJ2-7	CASSVGAGFYEQYF	TGTGCCAGCAGCGTAGGGGCAGGGTTCTACGAGCAGTACTTC
TRBV6-1	few	TRBD2	TRBJ2-7	CASSEQGGSSYEQYF	TGTGCCAGCAGTGAACAGGGCGGGAGCTCCTACGAGCAGTACTTC
TRBV28	NA	TRBD2	TRBJ2-3	CASSPGTSGTDTQYF	TGTGCCAGCAGTCCGGGGACTAGCGGCACAGATACGCAGTATTTT
TRBV2	once	NA	TRBJ2-2	CASSSQEGTGELFF	TGTGCCAGCAGTTCCCAGGAGGGCACCGGGGAGCTGTTTTTT
TRBV7-9	NA	TRBD2	TRBJ2-1	CASSLPHRLAGKGNEQFF	TGTGCCAGCAGCTTACCCCACCGACTAGCGGGAAAGGGGAATGAGCAGTTCTTC
TRBV5-1	NA	NA	TRBJ2-3	CASSLDTSTDTQYF	TGCGCCAGCAGCTTGGATACTAGCACAGATACGCAGTATTTT
TRBV30	NA	TRBD2	TRBJ2-3	CAWSVPGGVTDTQYF	TGTGCCTGGAGTGTACCGGGGGGGGTCACAGATACGCAGTATTTT
TRBV19	NA	TRBD1	TRBJ1-5	CASRNTDRASKHF	TGTGCCAGTAGAAATACCGACAGGGCGTCTAAGCATTTT
TRBV5-1	NA	TRBD2	TRBJ2-3	CASSKEGREGSTDTQYF	TGCGCCAGCAGCAAGGAGGGGCGGGAGGGAAGCACAGATACGCAGTATTTT
TRBV10-3	NA	TRBD1	TRBJ1-2	CAISDGQASTHYGYTF	TGTGCCATCAGTGACGGACAGGCATCAACTCACTATGGCTACACCTTC
TRBV4-1	NA	TRBD1	TRBJ1-2	CASSQEGGTGRGYTF	TGCGCCAGCAGCCAAGAAGGGGGGACAGGGAGAGGCTACACCTTC
TRBV4-2	NA	TRBD1	TRBJ1-1	CASSQEDRGRTEAFF	TGTGCCAGCAGCCAAGAAGACAGGGGACGCACTGAAGCTTTCTTT
TRBV2	NA	NA	TRBJ2-7	CASSDRAGWYEQYF	TGTGCCAGCAGTGACCGGGCAGGGTGGTACGAGCAGTACTTC
TRBV2	NA	TRBD2	TRBJ2-1	CAIPGFTSGYNEQFF	TGTGCCATCCCAGGTTTCACTAGCGGTTACAATGAGCAGTTCTTC
TRBV30	NA	TRBD1	TRBJ2-5	CAWSTGVETQYF	TGTGCCTGGAGTACAGGGGTCGAGACCCAGTACTTC
TRBV2	NA	NA	TRBJ1-1	CASSDFRAGIENTEAFF	TGTGCCAGCAGTGACTTCAGGGCCGGAATTGAGAACACTGAAGCTTTCTTT
TRBV9	NA	NA	TRBJ2-7	CASSVGQEPSYEQYF	TGTGCCAGCAGCGTAGGACAGGAGCCCTCCTACGAGCAGTACTTC
TRBV30	NA	NA	TRBJ2-1	CAWTRTADYNEQFF	TGTGCCTGGACCAGAACAGCAGATTACAATGAGCAGTTCTTC
TRBV13	NA	NA	TRBJ2-7	CASSLQKSYEQYF	TGTGCCAGCAGCTTGCAGAAGTCCTACGAGCAGTACTTC
TRBV19	NA	TRBD1	TRBJ1-5	CASQDRGNQPQHF	TGTGCCAGTCAGGACAGGGGCAATCAGCCCCAGCATTTT
TRBV2	NA	TRBD2	TRBJ2-7	CASSEGGSSYEQYF	TGTGCCAGCAGTGAGGGAGGGAGCTCCTACGAGCAGTACTTC
TRBV28	NA	NA	TRBJ1-3	CASSLTGAGERNTIYF	TGTGCCAGCAGTTTAACGGGCGCGGGCGAGAGAAACACCATATATTTT
TRBV27	NA	NA	TRBJ1-4	CASSLTGALIELFF	TGTGCCAGCAGTTTAACAGGCGCCTTAATAGAACTGTTTTTT
TRBV5-6	NA	NA	TRBJ2-7	CASTDSSYLVYEQYF	TGTGCCAGCACGGACAGTTCCTACTTAGTATACGAGCAGTACTTC
TRBV30	NA	NA	TRBJ1-5	CAWSQGQPNQPQHF	TGTGCCTGGAGCCAAGGACAGCCCAATCAGCCCCAGCATTTT